Presented here are 24 T cell receptor beta chains from one specimen sequenced in a study of blood T cell repertoires in COVID-19. Method: immunoSEQ multiplex PCR; TCRdb's copy keeps in-frame clones and lacks some. The table has almost 300,000 clones, roughly nine tenths seen once. Sample: peripheral blood. These receptors all come from a woman in her thirties with COVID-19, enrolled during active disease.

The chain employs TRBV24-1 and TRBJ2-5; D perhaps matches TRBD2 (6 bases). The CDR3 extends over 16 amino acids. The germline gives CDR1 KGHDR, CDR2 SFDVKD. Trimming removed 5 bases at V and 2 bases at J, with 17 bases between. In DNA form, the CDR3 reads TGTGCCACCAGTGGGTCGAGCGGGCGTATACAAGAGACCCAGTACTTC. Translating it yields CATSGSSGRIQETQYF.

The chain recombines TRBV5-6 with TRBJ1-2; TRBD1 is a possible D gene (5 bases). The germline V gene encodes CDR1 SGHDT and CDR2 YYEEEE. The ends were cut back, 7 bases at V and 8 bases at J, with 21 bases in the middle. The CDR3 contains 14 residues. CDR3 nucleotide sequence: TGTGCCAGCCAGCTTATCGCGGACACCTGGGGCTACACCTTC. This gives the protein CASQLIADTWGYTF.

The table lists this clone with a few counts. The genes are TRBV7-9 and TRBJ1-2, with D maybe TRBD1 (5 bases). Germline loops: CDR1 SEHNR, CDR2 FQNEAQ (reference sequence). CDR3 length: 13 amino acids. V lost 7 bases and J 8 bases, leaving 17 bases between the germline ends. The CDR3 is CASTGLGAGGYTF. In DNA, the CDR3 is TGTGCCAGCACAGGGTTAGGGGCAGGCGGCTACACCTTC.

The gene calls are TRBV10-2 and TRBJ2-1, with a possible D match to TRBD2 (6 bases). The CDR3 extends over 16 amino acids. CDR1 and CDR2 (germline): WSHSY, SAAADI. The ends were cut back, 8 bases at V and 8 bases at J, with 25 bases in the middle. CDR3 nucleotides: TGCGCCAGCGACAGCTCTCGACTAAATCGGAGGGATGAGCAGTTCTTC. Translating gives CASDSSRLNRRDEQFF.

The V and J genes are TRBV9 and TRBJ1-1; no firm D call. There are 13 residues in the CDR3. Deletions cut 4 bases from V and 3 bases from J, with 10 bases between. The V gene's germline CDR1 is SGDLS and CDR2 YYNGEE. This chain's CDR3 is CASSPFIDTEAFF. DNA for the CDR3: TGTGCCAGCAGCCCGTTTATTGACACTGAAGCTTTCTTT. Combining the CDR3 with reference TRBV9 and TRBJ1-1 gives the whole variable domain DSGVTQTPKHLITATGQRVTLRCSPRSGDLSVYWYQQSLDQGLQFLIQYYNGEERAKGNILERFSAQQFPDLHSELNLSSLELGDSALYFCASSPFIDTEAFFGQGTRLTVV.

This sequence joins TRBV5-6 and TRBJ2-4; 8 bases fit TRBD1. V shed 3 bases, J shed 3 bases, and the junction held 5 bases outside the gene matches. Germline V CDR1 and CDR2: SGHDT, YYEEEE. There are 15 residues in the CDR3. CDR3 nucleotides: TGTGCCAGCAGCTGGACAGGGATCGGCAAAAACATTCAGTACTTC. Translation gives CASSWTGIGKNIQYF.

This chain connects TRBV6-5 to TRBJ2-7; D unresolved. The CDR3 has 13 residues. Per the germline V gene, CDR1 is MNHEY and CDR2 is SVGAGI. Trimming removed 2 bases at V and 5 bases at J, with 10 bases between. CDR3 sequence reads: CASSYVGADEQYF. The CDR3 DNA is TGTGCCAGCAGTTACGTCGGAGCTGACGAGCAGTACTTC.

V is TRBV5-1 and J is TRBJ1-5; possibly TRBD1 for D (6 bases). V was shortened by 4 bases and J by 3 bases, with 14 bases between the two germline ends. The germline gives CDR1 SGHRS, CDR2 YFSETQ. This CDR3 is 15 amino acids long. The CDR3 DNA reads as TGCGCCAGCAGCGTGACAGGCGCACCCAATCAGCCCCAGCATTTT. It encodes CASSVTGAPNQPQHF.

The chain employs TRBV28 and TRBJ1-1; D not certain. V was cut by 3 bases and J by 8 bases, with 13 bases left in between. Germline V lookup: CDR1 MDHEN, CDR2 SYDVKM. The length of the CDR3 is 13 residues. Written as DNA, the CDR3 is TGTGCCAGCAGTTTCGGGGATCCGTCGGAAGCTTTCTTT. This gives the protein CASSFGDPSEAFF.

The chain joins TRBV5-4 to TRBJ1-4; 7 bases are a match to TRBD1. This CDR3 comprises 15 residues. Germline V gives CDR1 SGHNT, CDR2 YYREEE (reference sequence). The V and J ends lost 0 bases and 4 bases, in that order; junction bases with no gene match: 3. The CDR3 loop reads CASSLDRGFNEKLFF. The DNA of the CDR3 is TGTGCCAGCAGCTTGGACAGGGGTTTTAATGAAAAACTGTTTTTT.

This rearrangement joins TRBV5-1 to TRBJ2-1, with D possibly being TRBD2 (6 bases). Trimming shortened V by 0 bases and J by 5 bases, and 21 bases separated the two germline ends. CDR1 is SGHRS, CDR2 YFSETQ, per germline. The CDR3 has 18 residues. CDR3 nucleotides: TGCGCCAGCAGCTTGGGGCTGGGGACGGGCGGGGACCACAATGAGCAGTTCTTC. This gives the protein CASSLGLGTGGDHNEQFF.

The chain joins TRBV30 to TRBJ1-4; 8 positions agree with TRBD1. In germline, CDR1 is GTSNPN, CDR2 SVGIG (reference sequence). With 2 bases clipped from V and 4 bases from J, the junction kept 3 bases outside the gene matches. The CDR3 is 14 amino acids. In nucleotides, the CDR3 is TGTGCCTGGAGTCCAGGGGGCCTTAATGAAAAACTGTTTTTT. It translates to CAWSPGGLNEKLFF.

CDR3 in DNA: TGCAGCGTTGGCACAGTCATGAACACTGAAGCTTTCTTT. The encoded protein is CSVGTVMNTEAFF. V gene TRBV29-1 combines with J gene TRBJ1-1; D is undetermined. Germline V CDR1 and CDR2: SQVTM, ANQGSEA. Trimming left V 4 bases short and J 0 bases short, with 9 bases between. There are 13 residues in the CDR3. The variable domain in full, with the rest retrieved from reference TRBV29-1 and TRBJ1-1, is SAVISQKPSRDICQRGTSLTIQCQVDSQVTMMFWYRQQPGQSLTLIATANQGSEATYESGFVIDKFPISRPNLTFSTLTVSNMSPEDSSIYLCSVGTVMNTEAFFGQGTRLTVV.

The chain has TRBV28 and TRBJ2-6; 15 nucleotides match TRBD2. Germline CDR1 is MDHEN and CDR2 is SYDVKM. The V segment lost 5 bases and the J segment 2 bases; nucleotides outside the gene matches: 10. This CDR3 contains 20 residues. CDR3 bases: TGTGCCAGCAGTCCCCCATGGGGACTAGCGGGGGGAGCTGGGGCCAACGTCCTGACTTTC. Protein product: CASSPPWGLAGGAGANVLTF.

V and J are TRBV5-1 and TRBJ1-5; 12 nucleotides line up with TRBD1. Germline values: CDR1 SGHRS, CDR2 YFSETQ. Trimming removed 2 bases from V and 2 bases from J; junction bases left unmatched: 8. This CDR3 region has 18 residues. The CDR3 sequence is CASSLGTGGWLGNQPQHF. The CDR3 bases are TGCGCCAGCAGCTTAGGGACAGGGGGCTGGTTGGGCAATCAGCCCCAGCATTTT.

The V call is TRBV7-6, the J call TRBJ2-1; 8 bases match TRBD2. The CDR3 covers 16 residues. Trimming took 1 base from V and 9 from J; bases not matched to a gene: 11. The germline gives CDR1 SGHVS, CDR2 FNYEAQ. This CDR3 reads CASSLGGSGVNSEQFF. Written as DNA, the CDR3 is TGTGCCAGCAGCTTAGGTGGTAGCGGGGTAAATAGTGAGCAGTTCTTC.

Points on this clone: Within the sample, other DNA sequences also encode this same CDR3. The chain combines TRBV7-2 with TRBJ2-4; 8 nucleotides agree with TRBD2. Per germline, CDR1 SGHTA and CDR2 FQGNSA. Germline trimming cut 4 bases from V and 10 bases from J; bases unmatched to any gene: 18. CDR3 length: 17 residues. The CDR3 DNA reads as TGTGCCAGCAGCTCTGTGGGTGGCGGGGGGCCGGCGGGGATTCAGTACTTC. Translation gives CASSSVGGGGPAGIQYF.

This clone was observed a single time. The chain recombines TRBV7-9 with TRBJ1-5; a possible D gene is TRBD1 (6 bases). This CDR3 is 15 amino acids long. The germline V and J ends were trimmed by 3 bases and 1 base, with 10 bases remaining between them. Germline loops: CDR1 SEHNR, CDR2 FQNEAQ (reference sequence). CDR3 sequence (DNA): TGTGCCAGCAGCTTTACCGGACAGAGCAATCAGCCCCAGCATTTT. This encodes CASSFTGQSNQPQHF.

The chain is built from TRBV6-5 and TRBJ1-2; no clear D gene. Germline V gives CDR1 MNHEY, CDR2 SVGAGI. The CDR3 runs to 12 residues. The V end lost 9 bases, the J end lost 3 bases, and 11 bases lay between the germline ends. The CDR3 reads CASTAGYYGYTF. The CDR3 region has the DNA TGTGCCAGTACCGCAGGATACTATGGCTACACCTTC.

The chain uses TRBV5-5 and TRBJ2-2; 11 bases align to TRBD2. Per the germline V gene, CDR1 is SGHKS and CDR2 is YYEKEE (reference sequence). V gave up 2 bases and J gave up 5 bases; unmatched junction bases: 5. CDR3 length equals 16 residues. CDR3 DNA sequence: TGTGCCAGCAGCTTCGGACTAGCGGGTAATACCGGGGAGCTGTTTTTT. It specifies CASSFGLAGNTGELFF.

The chain has TRBV12-3 or TRBV12-4 and TRBJ2-1, with D possibly TRBD2 on 7 matching bases. V was clipped by 5 bases and J by 9 bases, with 14 bases between them. The CDR3 has 13 amino acids. DNA for the CDR3: TGTGCCAGCAGTCCTGGGGGGGCCACTGAGCAGTTCTTC. Amino acid sequence: CASSPGGATEQFF.

J is TRBJ1-6 and V is TRBV12-5; D is unclear. Germline V gene data show CDR1 as LGHNT and CDR2 as FRNRAP. Between the trimmed V and J ends, which lost 6 bases and 0 bases, there was a span of 9 bases. The CDR3 has 15 amino acids. The CDR3 nucleotides read TGTGCTAGTGGAGACGGGTACTCCTATAATTCACCCCTCCACTTT. It encodes CASGDGYSYNSPLHF.

This clone was counted a single time. The CDR3, as DNA: TGCGCCAGCAGCTTGGCGGCAGGGTTCTACGAGCAGTACTTC. It yields the protein CASSLAAGFYEQYF. The chain has TRBV5-1 and TRBJ2-7; perhaps TRBD1 as D (5 bases). Deletions cut 0 bases from V and 3 bases from J, with 10 bases between. The CDR3 is 14 amino acids. Germline assignment: CDR1 SGHRS and CDR2 YFSETQ.

The chain links TRBV2 to TRBJ1-3; D may be TRBD1 (5 bases). Trimming stripped 4 bases from V and 3 bases from J, with 13 bases between. Germline V gene data show CDR1 as SNHLY and CDR2 as FYNNEI. The CDR3 contains 15 residues. CDR3 loop: CASSGTRGNGNTIYF. The CDR3 nucleotides are TGTGCCAGCAGTGGTACAAGGGGTAATGGAAACACCATATATTTT.